Here is one T cell receptor beta chain with its context. Its antigen is still unknown. The read halts 3 residues ahead of the CDR3 end, with the missing end drawn from the germline J gene. This record belongs to a study of T cell clonality in common variable immunodeficiency. CDR3 length: 13 amino acids. CDR1 and CDR2 from the germline V gene are GTSNPN and SVGIG (reference sequence). Both groups were predominantly of Caucasian heritage. Study conclusions and caveats: Links between repertoire features and CVID complications were heterogeneity-limited. Reportedly, TCR beta sequences from common variable immunodeficiency showed fewer deletions and N-nucleotide insertions. Compared with controls, CVID subjects had fewer shared TCRbeta clones.

Data came from immunoSEQ multiplex PCR; TCRdb stores just in-frame clones and leaves some out. There are about 52,000 clones in the sample, none observed a single time. The genes are TRBV30 and TRBJ2-4; 7 bases match TRBD1. This TCR was sampled from a person aged 18 to 70 in good health. Sequenced material: peripheral blood mononuclear cells. Here the CDR3 reads CACSRGPSIGQYF. The sequenced CDR3 bases are TGTGCCTGTAGTAGGGGGCCCTCTATTGGT. The entire variable domain, with the rest obtained from reference TRBV30 and TRBJ2-4, is as follows: SQTIHQWPATLVQPVGSPLSLECTVEGTSNPNLYWYRQAAGRGLQLLFYSVGIGQISSEVPQNLSASRPQDRQFILSSKKLLLSDSGFYLCACSRGPSIGQYFGAGTRLSVL.